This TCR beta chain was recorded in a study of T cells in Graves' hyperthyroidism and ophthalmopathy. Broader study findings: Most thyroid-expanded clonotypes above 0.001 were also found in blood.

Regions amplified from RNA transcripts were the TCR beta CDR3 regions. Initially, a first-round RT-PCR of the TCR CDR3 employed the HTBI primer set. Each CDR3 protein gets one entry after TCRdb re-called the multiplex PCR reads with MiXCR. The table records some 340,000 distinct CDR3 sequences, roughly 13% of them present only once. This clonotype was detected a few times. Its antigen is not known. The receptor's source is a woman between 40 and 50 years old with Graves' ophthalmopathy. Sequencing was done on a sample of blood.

CDR3 sequence reads: CASSYSAGYSDTQYF. Here the CDR3 DNA reads TGTGCCAGCAGTTACTCTGCAGGGTATTCAGATACGCAGTATTTT. V and J are TRBV6-5 and TRBJ2-3, with D possibly matching TRBD1 (5 bases). The germline CDR1 and CDR2 sequences are MNHEY and SVGAGI. The V end lost 0 bases, the J end lost 4 bases, and 11 bases lay between the germline ends. The CDR3 contains 15 residues.